These 30 T cell receptor beta chains were sequenced from one sample in a study of T-cell reconstitution after alpha-beta-depleted transplantation in children. Using unique molecular identifiers, the investigators prepared the TCRbeta library. TCRdb redid the calling of the PCR reads with MiXCR, one entry per CDR3 protein. Altogether about 610,000 distinct CDR3 sequences are present, over 9.5% being singletons, with the ten largest covering less than 5%. The material was PBMCs from the stem cell graft donor, obtained from the stem cell graft. The receptor source for this set is a human donor who donated a stem cell graft to a child with acute myeloid leukemia.

A few counts support this clonotype. This chain connects TRBV20-1 to TRBJ2-2; D remains ambiguous. The CDR3 runs to 12 residues. CDR1 and CDR2 (germline): DFQATT, SNEGSKA (reference sequence). With 0 bases removed from V and 6 bases from J, the gap between germline ends came to 5 bases. This chain's CDR3 is CSARDRPGELFF. The CDR3, as DNA: TGCAGTGCTAGAGATCGGCCCGGGGAGCTGTTTTTT.

This sequence joins TRBV7-2 and TRBJ2-7; 16 nucleotides agree with TRBD2. The CDR3 loop spans 20 amino acids. Germline V gene data show CDR1 as SGHTA and CDR2 as FQGNSA. The V and J ends lost 0 bases and 3 bases, in that order; junction bases with no gene match: 11. This CDR3 is CASSLAMGTSGRVNDYEQYF. CDR3 bases: TGTGCCAGCAGCTTAGCGATGGGGACTAGCGGGAGGGTAAACGACTACGAGCAGTACTTC.

CDR3: CASSIRAVATEAFF. The CDR3, as DNA: TGTGCCAGCAGCATAAGGGCCGTGGCCACTGAAGCTTTCTTT. The chain carries TRBV3-1 and TRBJ1-1; D remains unclear. The germline CDR1 and CDR2 sequences are LGHDT and YNNKEL (reference sequence). This CDR3 contains 14 residues. Trimming stripped 5 bases from V and 4 bases from J, with 14 bases between. Combining the CDR3 with reference TRBV3-1 and TRBJ1-1 gives the whole variable domain DTAVSQTPKYLVTQMGNDKSIKCEQNLGHDTMYWYKQDSKKFLKIMFSYNNKELIINETVPNRFSPKSPDKAHLNLHINSLELGDSAVYFCASSIRAVATEAFFGQGTRLTVV.

This clonotype was seen a few times. V and J are TRBV5-6 and TRBJ2-1, with D possibly matching TRBD1 (5 bases). Germline V lookup: CDR1 SGHDT, CDR2 YYEEEE. This CDR3 is 12 amino acids long. Trimming stripped 2 bases from V and 10 bases from J, with 10 bases between. DNA of the CDR3: TGTGCCAGCAGCTTTTATCGGACAGAGCAGTTCTTC. Encoded protein: CASSFYRTEQFF.

This clonotype appeared a few times. In DNA, the CDR3 is TGCGCCAGCAGCCGGGACAAATTCACCGGGGAGCTGTTTTTT. Translated: CASSRDKFTGELFF. The chain carries TRBV4-3 and TRBJ2-2; possible D gene TRBD1, 6 bases. The V gene lost 4 bases and the J gene lost 4 bases, with 10 bases spanning the gap. The CDR3 length is 14 residues. Germline assignment: CDR1 LGHNA and CDR2 YSLEER.

V gene TRBV7-2 combines with J gene TRBJ2-1; D is possibly TRBD1 (5 bases). The germline V and J ends were trimmed by 5 bases and 9 bases, with 20 bases remaining between them. This CDR3 is 15 amino acids long. Germline V gene lookup returns CDR1 SGHTA and CDR2 FQGNSA. This chain's CDR3 is CASSQTSQGWAEQFF. Here the CDR3 DNA reads TGTGCCAGCAGCCAGACCTCTCAGGGTTGGGCTGAGCAGTTCTTC.

The chain links TRBV6-2 or TRBV6-3 to TRBJ2-1, with 12 bases aligning to TRBD1. The CDR3 has 17 residues. V lost 1 base to trimming and J lost 8 bases; unmatched junction nucleotides: 9. Germline CDR1 reads MNHEY; CDR2 reads SVGEGT. CDR3 nucleotides: TGTGCCAGCAGTTACTGGGGGCCGGGACAGGGGGCACATGAGCAGTTCTTC. Amino acids: CASSYWGPGQGAHEQFF.

The chain couples TRBV20-1 to TRBJ2-1, with D maybe TRBD2 (6 bases). Germline-derived CDR1 and CDR2 are DFQATT and SNEGSKA (reference sequence). The germline V and J ends were trimmed by 0 bases and 7 bases, with 10 bases remaining between them. The CDR3 has 13 residues. The CDR3 DNA reads TGCAGTGCTAGAGATGACAGCGGGAATGAGCAGTTCTTC. As protein: CSARDDSGNEQFF.

This clonotype was observed at least ten times. The chain has TRBV25-1 and TRBJ2-1, with D perhaps TRBD2 (5 bases). The CDR3 has 13 amino acids. V was shortened by 4 bases and J by 4 bases, with 8 bases between the two germline ends. Germline-derived CDR1 and CDR2 are MGHDK and SYGVNS. DNA of the CDR3: TGTGCCAGCAGTGTCGGAGGATACAATGAGCAGTTCTTC. Amino acids: CASSVGGYNEQFF.

There are many counts of this clonotype. The genes are TRBV2 and TRBJ1-5; D gene ambiguous. The germline V gene encodes CDR1 SNHLY and CDR2 FYNNEI. Deletions cut 3 bases from V and 0 bases from J, with 12 bases between. The CDR3 has 16 residues. CDR3 nucleotides: TGTGCCAGCAGTGACATTCTGAGGTCTAGCAATCAGCCCCAGCATTTT. Translating gives CASSDILRSSNQPQHF.

This clonotype was seen a few times. The V gene is TRBV7-9, the J gene TRBJ2-5; D might be TRBD2 (5 bases). Trimming took 1 base from V and 5 from J, leaving 11 bases between them. Germline CDR1 reads SEHNR; CDR2 reads FQNEAQ (reference sequence). There are 14 residues in the CDR3. The CDR3, as DNA: TGTGCCAGCAGCTTAGTAGATGGCGGGGAGACCCAGTACTTC. It yields the protein CASSLVDGGETQYF.

The J gene is TRBJ2-1, the V gene TRBV7-3, with 7 bases that match TRBD1. Germline assignment: CDR1 SGHTA and CDR2 FQGTGA. Trimming took 1 base from V and 10 from J; bases not matched to a gene: 4. The CDR3 is made up of 13 amino acids. The chain's CDR3 is CASSLKTGHEQFF. The CDR3, as DNA: TGTGCCAGCAGCTTAAAGACAGGGCACGAGCAGTTCTTC.

This chain uses TRBV5-4 with TRBJ2-5; the match to TRBD2 covers 11 bases. The J segment lost 4 bases and the V segment lost 4 bases, leaving 6 bases of the junction unmatched. From germline, CDR1 is SGHNT and CDR2 YYREEE (reference sequence). This CDR3 comprises 15 residues. The CDR3 spells CASSGPGTSGETQYF. CDR3 DNA sequence: TGTGCCAGCAGCGGACCTGGGACTAGCGGAGAGACCCAGTACTTC.

As concerns this clonotype: A clone one base away is much larger, so this may be a read error. V usage is TRBV20-1 and J usage is TRBJ1-1; D gene unclear. Germline V lookup: CDR1 DFQATT, CDR2 SNEGSKA (reference sequence). This CDR3 is built from 14 residues. The CDR3 DNA reads as TGCAGTGCTAGAGACCCCAGGATGAACACTGAAGCTTACTTT. This translates into CSARDPRMNTEAYF.

This clonotype showed up just a few times. CDR3: CSLTPILSTEAFF. CDR3 coding DNA: TGCAGCCTTACCCCGATCTTGAGCACTGAAGCTTTCTTT. The rearrangement joins TRBV29-1 to TRBJ1-1, with D uncertain. This CDR3 comprises 13 residues. Per the germline V gene, CDR1 is SQVTM and CDR2 is ANQGSEA. Trimming cost V 8 bases and J 4 bases, with 17 bases left between them.

The chain carries TRBV11-2 and TRBJ2-3; TRBD2 matches 13 bases. The CDR3 is 18 amino acids. The trim removed 4 bases at V and 0 bases at J, leaving 7 bases unmatched. Germline loops: CDR1 SGHAT, CDR2 FQNNGV. The CDR3 region is CASSSGTSGTGSTDTQYF. The CDR3 DNA reads as TGTGCCAGCAGCTCCGGGACTAGCGGGACCGGGAGCACAGATACGCAGTATTTT.

This clonotype came up many times. The rearrangement links TRBV28 to TRBJ2-2, with TRBD2 matching 11 bases. CDR3 length: 15 amino acids. From germline, CDR1 is MDHEN and CDR2 SYDVKM. The J segment lost 1 base and the V segment lost 8 bases, leaving 3 bases of the junction unmatched. DNA for the CDR3: TGTGCCAGCGGGGGACTAGCGGTGAACACCGGGGAGCTGTTTTTT. Amino acid sequence: CASGGLAVNTGELFF.

In its sample, this clonotype was seen a few times. The chain employs TRBV10-3 and TRBJ1-5; 9 nucleotides line up with TRBD1. Germline CDR1 is ENHRY and CDR2 is SYGVKD. The V and J ends lost 2 bases and 1 base, in that order; junction bases with no gene match: 3. CDR3 length: 16 amino acids. CDR3 loop: CAISERGQGSNQPQHF. In nucleotides, the CDR3 is TGTGCCATCAGTGAGAGGGGACAGGGAAGCAATCAGCCCCAGCATTTT.

This clonotype was observed a handful of times. The chain uses TRBV20-1 and TRBJ2-5, with 9 bases lining up with TRBD1. With V trimmed by 5 bases and J by 5 bases, 6 bases remained unmatched. Germline values: CDR1 DFQATT, CDR2 SNEGSKA (reference sequence). This CDR3 has 13 residues. In DNA form, the CDR3 reads TGCAGTGCTCTATCCGGGACAGGGGAGACCCAGTACTTC. Its translation is CSALSGTGETQYF.

The gene calls are TRBV7-2 and TRBJ2-2; D remains ambiguous. Trimming removed 2 bases from V and 4 bases from J, with 8 bases in between. Germline CDR1 is SGHTA and CDR2 is FQGNSA. The CDR3 length is 14 residues. CDR3 residues: CASSLLTSTGELFF. The DNA of the CDR3 is TGTGCCAGCAGCTTACTAACTTCCACCGGGGAGCTGTTTTTT.

Ten or more counts support this clonotype. The rearrangement joins TRBV24-1 to TRBJ2-2, with 10 bases fitting TRBD2. Germline CDR1 KGHDR, CDR2 SFDVKD. With V trimmed by 3 bases and J by 3 bases, 9 bases remained unmatched. The CDR3 covers 18 residues. CDR3 in DNA: TGTGCCACCAGTGATCGAGCGGGAGGGCCAGGTGACACCGGGGAGCTGTTTTTT. Translated, it gives CATSDRAGGPGDTGELFF.

This clonotype was detected many times. V gene TRBV7-9 combines with J gene TRBJ2-7; TRBD1 aligns across 10 bases. The ends lost 4 bases at V and 3 bases at J; junction bases unmatched: 3. This CDR3 region has 14 residues. Germline CDR1 and CDR2: SEHNR and FQNEAQ (reference sequence). As DNA, the CDR3 is TGTGCCAGCAGCTCCTGGGACAGGGGCTACGAGCAGTACTTC. Its protein product is CASSSWDRGYEQYF.

This clonotype was seen ten or more times. This chain uses TRBV29-1 with TRBJ2-1; 7 bases agree with TRBD2. Germline V lookup: CDR1 SQVTM, CDR2 ANQGSEA. There are 15 residues in the CDR3. Trimming removed 6 bases from V and 4 bases from J; junction bases left unmatched: 12. CDR3 in amino acids: CSVRTGGAGYNEQFF. The CDR3 nucleotides read TGCAGCGTCCGCACGGGGGGAGCGGGATACAATGAGCAGTTCTTC.

This clonotype was counted ten times or more. The chain has TRBV28 and TRBJ2-1; D is perhaps TRBD2 (6 bases). The V gene's germline CDR1 is MDHEN and CDR2 SYDVKM. CDR3 length: 15 amino acids. Between the trimmed V and J ends, which lost 5 bases and 4 bases, there was a span of 15 bases. For the CDR3, the DNA is TGTGCCAGCAGTCCCCAAGGAGGGGTTTACAATGAGCAGTTCTTC. It specifies CASSPQGGVYNEQFF.

The chain is built from TRBV7-8 and TRBJ1-4, with TRBD1 matching 9 bases. Germline CDR1 SGHVS, CDR2 FQNEAQ. Losses at the gene ends were 5 bases for V and 11 bases for J; bases not matched to a gene: 12. This CDR3 region has 15 residues. The CDR3 nucleotides read TGTGCCAGCAGCCCAGACGGGACAGGGAATGGGAAACTGTTTTTT. As protein: CASSPDGTGNGKLFF.

The chain employs TRBV6-1 and TRBJ1-3; a weak D match, TRBD1 (5 bases). The V gene lost 6 bases and the J gene lost 0 bases, with 18 bases spanning the gap. In germline, CDR1 is MNHNS, CDR2 SASEGT. The CDR3 is made up of 17 amino acids. CDR3 in amino acids: CASSLTGPSPSGNTIYF. CDR3 bases: TGTGCCAGCAGCTTGACGGGGCCCAGTCCCTCTGGAAACACCATATATTTT.

This clonotype was counted ten times or more. The rearrangement links TRBV29-1 to TRBJ1-1; possibly TRBD1 for D (6 bases). Between the trimmed V and J ends, which lost 7 bases and 5 bases, there was a span of 20 bases. CDR3 size: 14 residues. CDR1 is SQVTM, CDR2 ANQGSEA, per germline. The CDR3 loop reads CSALPGQTGTEAFF. CDR3 nucleotide sequence: TGCAGCGCCCTCCCCGGACAGACAGGTACTGAAGCTTTCTTT.

There are a few counts of this clonotype. The genes are TRBV30 and TRBJ1-3, with D perhaps TRBD1 (6 bases). The V and J ends lost 4 bases and 4 bases respectively, with 14 bases between them. Germline loops: CDR1 GTSNPN, CDR2 SVGIG (reference sequence). CDR3 length equals 14 residues. The CDR3 DNA reads TGTGCCTGGACCTATCCGGGACAAGGAAACACCATATATTTT. It yields the protein CAWTYPGQGNTIYF.

This clonotype was seen at least ten times. The chain is built from TRBV3-1 and TRBJ2-6; 7 bases line up with TRBD1. This CDR3 region has 19 residues. CDR1 LGHDT and CDR2 YNNKEL come from the germline V gene (reference sequence). With V trimmed by 5 bases and J by 0 bases, 13 bases remained unmatched. CDR3 in DNA: TGTGCCAGCAGCTCTAACCCCGGGACAGCCTACTCTGGGGCCAACGTCCTGACTTTC. It translates to CASSSNPGTAYSGANVLTF.

In this sample, this clonotype turned up many times. The rearrangement uses TRBV9 and TRBJ2-2; TRBD1 agrees at 7 bases. The CDR3 sequence is 17 residues long. After removal of 4 bases from V and 5 bases from J, the junction contained 14 bases not matched to a gene. Germline CDR1 is SGDLS and CDR2 is YYNGEE. CDR3 DNA sequence: TGTGCCAGCAGCCCCCGCGCCGAGGGGGCCGGTACCGGGGAGCTGTTTTTT. Translation gives CASSPRAEGAGTGELFF. Full variable domain (outside the CDR3, taken from reference TRBV9 and TRBJ2-2): DSGVTQTPKHLITATGQRVTLRCSPRSGDLSVYWYQQSLDQGLQFLIQYYNGEERAKGNILERFSAQQFPDLHSELNLSSLELGDSALYFCASSPRAEGAGTGELFFGEGSRLTVL.